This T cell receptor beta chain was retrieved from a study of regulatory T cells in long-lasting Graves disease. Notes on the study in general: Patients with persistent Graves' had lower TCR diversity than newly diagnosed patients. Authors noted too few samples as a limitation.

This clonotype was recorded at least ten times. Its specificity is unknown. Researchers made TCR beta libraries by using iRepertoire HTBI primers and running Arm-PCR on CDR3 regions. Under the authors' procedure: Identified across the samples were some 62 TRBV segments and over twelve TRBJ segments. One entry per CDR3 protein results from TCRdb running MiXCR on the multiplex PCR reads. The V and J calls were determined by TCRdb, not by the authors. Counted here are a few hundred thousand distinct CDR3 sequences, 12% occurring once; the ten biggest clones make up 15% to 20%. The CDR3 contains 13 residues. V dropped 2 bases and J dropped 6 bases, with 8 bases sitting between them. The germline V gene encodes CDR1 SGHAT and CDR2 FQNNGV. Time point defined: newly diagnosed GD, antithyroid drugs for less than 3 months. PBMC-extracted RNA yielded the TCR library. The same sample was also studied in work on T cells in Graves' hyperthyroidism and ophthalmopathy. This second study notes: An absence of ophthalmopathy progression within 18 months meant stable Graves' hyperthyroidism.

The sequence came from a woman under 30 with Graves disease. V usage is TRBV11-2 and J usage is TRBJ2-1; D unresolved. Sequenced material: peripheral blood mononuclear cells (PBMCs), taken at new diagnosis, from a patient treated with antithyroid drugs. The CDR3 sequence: CASSLRHLNEQFF. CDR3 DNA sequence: TGTGCCAGCAGCTTAAGGCACCTCAATGAGCAGTTCTTC.